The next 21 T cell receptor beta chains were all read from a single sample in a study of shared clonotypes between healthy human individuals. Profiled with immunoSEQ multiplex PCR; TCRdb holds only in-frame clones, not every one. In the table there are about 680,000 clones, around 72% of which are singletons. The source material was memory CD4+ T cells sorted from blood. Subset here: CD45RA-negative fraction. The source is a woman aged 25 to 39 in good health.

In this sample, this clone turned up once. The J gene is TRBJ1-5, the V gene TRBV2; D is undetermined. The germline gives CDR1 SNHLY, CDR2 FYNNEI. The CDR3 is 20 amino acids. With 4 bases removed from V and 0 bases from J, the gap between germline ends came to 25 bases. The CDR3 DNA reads TGTGCCAGCAGTGGAAATTCCCCGTACAGAATCGGGGTTAGCAATCAGCCCCAGCATTTT. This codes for CASSGNSPYRIGVSNQPQHF.

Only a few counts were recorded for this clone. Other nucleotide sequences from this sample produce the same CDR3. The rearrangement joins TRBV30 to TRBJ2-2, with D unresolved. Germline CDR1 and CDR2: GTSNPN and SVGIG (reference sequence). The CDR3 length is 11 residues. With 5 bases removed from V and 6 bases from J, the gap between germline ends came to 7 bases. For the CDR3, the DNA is TGTGCCTGGGCTAGGGCCGGGGAGCTGTTTTTT. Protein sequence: CAWARAGELFF.

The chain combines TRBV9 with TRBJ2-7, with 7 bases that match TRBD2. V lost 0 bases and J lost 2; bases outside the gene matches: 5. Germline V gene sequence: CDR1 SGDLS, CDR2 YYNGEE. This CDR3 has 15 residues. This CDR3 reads CASSVALAYPYEQYF. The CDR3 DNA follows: TGTGCCAGCAGCGTAGCACTAGCGTACCCCTACGAGCAGTACTTC.

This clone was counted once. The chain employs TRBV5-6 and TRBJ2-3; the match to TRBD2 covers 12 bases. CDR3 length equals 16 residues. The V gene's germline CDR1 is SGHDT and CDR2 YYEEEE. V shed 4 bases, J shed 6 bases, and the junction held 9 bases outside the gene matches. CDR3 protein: CASSPWTSGMRDTQYF. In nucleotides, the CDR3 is TGTGCCAGCAGCCCTTGGACTAGCGGGATGAGGGATACGCAGTATTTT.

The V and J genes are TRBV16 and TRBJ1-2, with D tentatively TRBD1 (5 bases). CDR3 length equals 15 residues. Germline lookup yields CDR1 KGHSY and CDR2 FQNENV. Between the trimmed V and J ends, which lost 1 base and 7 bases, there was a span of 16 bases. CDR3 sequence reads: CASSQYSAHQGGYTF. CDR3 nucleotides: TGTGCCAGCAGCCAATATAGTGCCCATCAGGGTGGCTACACCTTC.

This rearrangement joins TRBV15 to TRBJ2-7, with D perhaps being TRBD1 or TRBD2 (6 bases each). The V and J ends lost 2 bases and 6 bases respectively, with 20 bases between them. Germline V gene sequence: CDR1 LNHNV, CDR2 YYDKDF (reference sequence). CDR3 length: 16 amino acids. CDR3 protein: CATSRPGTSPEGEQYF. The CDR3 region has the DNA TGTGCCACCAGCAGACCCGGGACATCCCCGGAGGGCGAGCAGTACTTC.

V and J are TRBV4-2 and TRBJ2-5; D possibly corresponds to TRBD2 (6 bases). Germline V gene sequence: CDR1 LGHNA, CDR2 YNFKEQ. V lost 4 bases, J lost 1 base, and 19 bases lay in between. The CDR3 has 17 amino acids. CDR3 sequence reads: CASSLRPSGRGQETQYF. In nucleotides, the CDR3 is TGTGCCAGCAGCCTTCGCCCCTCCGGGCGGGGCCAAGAGACCCAGTACTTC.

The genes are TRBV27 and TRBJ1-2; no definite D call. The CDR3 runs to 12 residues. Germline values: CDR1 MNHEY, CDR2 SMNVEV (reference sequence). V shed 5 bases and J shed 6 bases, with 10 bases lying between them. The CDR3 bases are TGTGCCAGCAGTCCCACGGGGAATGGCTACACCTTC. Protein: CASSPTGNGYTF.

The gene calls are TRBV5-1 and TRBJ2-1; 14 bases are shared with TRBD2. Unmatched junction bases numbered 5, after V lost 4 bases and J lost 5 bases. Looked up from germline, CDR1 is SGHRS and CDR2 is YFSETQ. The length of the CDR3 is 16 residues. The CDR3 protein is CASSMGGLAGDNEQFF. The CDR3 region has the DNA TGCGCCAGCAGCATGGGGGGACTAGCGGGAGACAATGAGCAGTTCTTC.

CDR3 protein: CASRAGPVTTEAFF. The CDR3 DNA reads as TGTGCCAGCAGGGCGGGACCGGTGACCACTGAAGCTTTCTTT. V usage is TRBV5-5 and J usage is TRBJ1-1; TRBD1 might be the D (5 bases). The CDR3 has 14 residues. V lost 5 bases, J lost 4 bases, and 15 bases lay in between. Looked up from germline, CDR1 is SGHKS and CDR2 is YYEKEE (reference sequence).

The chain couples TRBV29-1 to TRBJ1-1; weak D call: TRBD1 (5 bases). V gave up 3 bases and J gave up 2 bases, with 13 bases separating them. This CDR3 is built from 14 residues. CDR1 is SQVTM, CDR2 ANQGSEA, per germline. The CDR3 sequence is CSVDVSGPNTEAFF. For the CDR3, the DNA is TGCAGCGTTGATGTTTCGGGGCCTAACACTGAAGCTTTCTTT. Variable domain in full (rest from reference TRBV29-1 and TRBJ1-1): SAVISQKPSRDICQRGTSLTIQCQVDSQVTMMFWYRQQPGQSLTLIATANQGSEATYESGFVIDKFPISRPNLTFSTLTVSNMSPEDSSIYLCSVDVSGPNTEAFFGQGTRLTVV.

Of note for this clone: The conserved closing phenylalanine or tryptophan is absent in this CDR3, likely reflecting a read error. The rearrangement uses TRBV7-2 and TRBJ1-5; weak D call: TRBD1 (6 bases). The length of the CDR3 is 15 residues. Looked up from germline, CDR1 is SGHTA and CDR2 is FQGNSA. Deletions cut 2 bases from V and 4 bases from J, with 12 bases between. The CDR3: CASSLHPGANQPQHL. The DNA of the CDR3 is TGTGCCAGCAGCTTACATCCGGGGGCAAATCAGCCCCAGCATCTT.

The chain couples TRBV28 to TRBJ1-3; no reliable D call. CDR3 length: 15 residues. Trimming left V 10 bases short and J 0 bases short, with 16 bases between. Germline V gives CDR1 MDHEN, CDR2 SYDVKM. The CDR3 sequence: CAISQAPYSGNTIYF. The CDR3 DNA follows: TGTGCCATATCGCAAGCACCCTACTCTGGAAACACCATATATTTT.

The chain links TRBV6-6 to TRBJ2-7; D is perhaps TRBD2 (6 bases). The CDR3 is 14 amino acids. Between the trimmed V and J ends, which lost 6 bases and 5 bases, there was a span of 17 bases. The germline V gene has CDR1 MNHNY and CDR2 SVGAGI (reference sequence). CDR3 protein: CASSSRGFKNEQYF. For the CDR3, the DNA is TGTGCCAGCAGCTCCCGGGGGTTCAAAAACGAGCAGTACTTC.

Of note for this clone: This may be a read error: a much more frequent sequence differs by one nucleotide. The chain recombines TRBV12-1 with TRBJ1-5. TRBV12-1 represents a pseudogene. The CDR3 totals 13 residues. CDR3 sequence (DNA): TGTGCCAGCAGCTTTGGTAGCAATCAGCCCCAGCATTTT. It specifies CASSFGSNQPQHF.

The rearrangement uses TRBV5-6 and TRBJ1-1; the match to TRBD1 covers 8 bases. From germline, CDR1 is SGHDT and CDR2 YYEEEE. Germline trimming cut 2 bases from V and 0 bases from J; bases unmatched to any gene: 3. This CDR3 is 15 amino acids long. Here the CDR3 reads CASSFGQGLNTEAFF. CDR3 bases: TGTGCCAGCAGCTTCGGACAGGGATTGAACACTGAAGCTTTCTTT. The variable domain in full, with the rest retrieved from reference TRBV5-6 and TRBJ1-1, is DAGVTQSPTHLIKTRGQQVTLRCSPKSGHDTVSWYQQALGQGPQFIFQYYEEEERQRGNFPDRFSGHQFPNYSSELNVNALLLGDSALYLCASSFGQGLNTEAFFGQGTRLTVV.

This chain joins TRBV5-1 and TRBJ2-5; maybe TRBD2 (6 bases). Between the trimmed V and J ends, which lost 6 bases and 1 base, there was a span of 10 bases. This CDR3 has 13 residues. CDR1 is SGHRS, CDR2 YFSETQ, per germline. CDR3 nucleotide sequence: TGCGCCAGCAAACTAGCCTCCCAAGAGACCCAGTACTTC. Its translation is CASKLASQETQYF.

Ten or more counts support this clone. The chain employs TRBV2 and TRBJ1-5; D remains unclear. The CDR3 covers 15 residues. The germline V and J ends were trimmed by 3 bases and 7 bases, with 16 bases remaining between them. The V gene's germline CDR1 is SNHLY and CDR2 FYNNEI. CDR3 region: CASSEITRRGQPQHF. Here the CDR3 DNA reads TGTGCCAGCAGTGAGATTACCCGGCGGGGACAGCCCCAGCATTTT.

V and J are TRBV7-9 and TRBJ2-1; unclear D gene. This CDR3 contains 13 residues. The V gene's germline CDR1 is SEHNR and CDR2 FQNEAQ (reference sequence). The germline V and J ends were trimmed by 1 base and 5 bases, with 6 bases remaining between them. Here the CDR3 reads CASSLGLNNEQFF. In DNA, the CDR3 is TGTGCCAGCAGCTTAGGGCTGAACAATGAGCAGTTCTTC.

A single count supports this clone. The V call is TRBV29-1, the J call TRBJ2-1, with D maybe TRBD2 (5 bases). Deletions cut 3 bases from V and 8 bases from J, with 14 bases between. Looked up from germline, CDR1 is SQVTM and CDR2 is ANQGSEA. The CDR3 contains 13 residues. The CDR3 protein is CSVDHGEGDEQFF. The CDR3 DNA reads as TGCAGCGTTGATCACGGGGAAGGTGATGAGCAGTTCTTC.

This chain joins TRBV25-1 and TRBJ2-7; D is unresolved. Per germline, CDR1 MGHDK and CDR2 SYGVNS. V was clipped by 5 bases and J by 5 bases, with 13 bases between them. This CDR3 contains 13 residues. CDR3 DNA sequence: TGTGCCAGCAGTTTTGGCAGCACCGACGAGCAGTACTTC. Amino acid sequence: CASSFGSTDEQYF.